This T cell receptor (beta chain) was retrieved from a study of CD8 T cells in ankylosing spondylitis. V was cut by 3 bases and J by 1 base, with 7 bases left in between. This CDR3 is 14 amino acids long. Germline V gene lookup returns CDR1 SGHRS and CDR2 YFSETQ. TCRdb reprocessed the 5' RACE reads via MiXCR and lists one record per CDR3 protein. The table records about 360,000 distinct CDR3 sequences, 20% to 25% of them present only once. V gene TRBV5-1 combines with J gene TRBJ2-2, with D perhaps assigned TRBD1 or TRBD2 (5 bases each). The sample was blood, either unsorted or a sorted T cell fraction (not recorded which). The TCR was taken from a male donor with ankylosing spondylitis or in good health (not recorded which). The CDR3 nucleotides read TGCGCCAGCAGCTGGGGGAAGAACACCGGGGAGCTGTTTTTT. Translating it yields CASSWGKNTGELFF.